The entry below gives a single TCR beta chain sequence along with its context. This clone came up once. Which antigen it targets is not known. Base qualities are missing; no much larger clone stands one base away. This entry is derived from a study of blood T cell repertoires in COVID-19 (dated by TCRdb to about 2020). Study-level background: The collaborator samples originated in the United States, Italy and Spain and spanned the acute and convalescent phases of COVID-19. The dataset comprised deeply sampled blood TCRbeta repertoires from subjects exposed to, actively infected with, or recovered from COVID-19. Where available, HLA class I and class II types were taken from metadata supplied by the sample provider and were not determined by assay-based typing. The material from the prospective study consisted of cDNA or gDNA derived from T cells, B-cell-depleted T cells, or PBMCs. A freely available public database, intended as a resource for researchers studying the immune response to SARS-CoV-2, is where the repertoires were released. The samples were drawn from the first 160 participants of the ongoing ImmuneRACE study and from 1,254 subjects provided by 6 global collaborators. Nearly every sample came with metadata listing a de-identified subject ID, COVID-19 status, age in years and sex. The study at large found these results: How much clinical and demographic metadata was included differed by source and by participant, and the metadata was provided uncurated.

The immunoSEQ Assay, a bias-controlled multiplex PCR, was used to amplify TCRbeta CDR3 regions from genomic DNA. In the original analysis: Within the assay, amplification of reference gene primers was used to estimate how many nucleated cells each sample contained. To quantify the absolute abundance of each unique TCRbeta CDR3 rearrangement, sequence reads were collapsed and filtered. Productive Simpson clonality was computed per sample as the square root of Simpson's diversity index over productive rearrangements. TCRdb re-hosts the immuneACCESS table, in-frame sequences only. Its copies lack some clones; in the studies checked, an unresolved V gene accounts for under half of them, and the cause for the rest is not known. For V, J and clone size, that table is used; D and trimming come from the DNA. Present in this sample are 150,000 to 200,000 clones, more than 70% of which were seen just once. Approximately 4.5% of the sample belongs to the ten largest clones.

CDR3 length: 12 amino acids, cysteine to phenylalanine. The entry retains the CDR3 DNA only, 36 bases that are in frame from base 1. V is clipped by 6 bases and J by 4 bases, and the sequence between their germline boundaries is 8 bases long. As encoded in the germline V gene, CDR1 is SNHLY while CDR2 is FYNNEI. Each collaborating institution followed its own protocols to collect whole blood in K2EDTA tubes. For TCRbeta analysis, collaborator samples were shipped as frozen whole blood, as isolated PBMCs, or as DNA extracted from either sample type. The receptor comes from a human donor in a cohort sampled during active COVID-19. The chain links TRBV2 with TRBJ2-3; a tentative D call is TRBD1 (5 bases match). The sample was peripheral blood. DNA sequence: TGTGCCAGCAGAGAACAGGCAGATACGCAGTATTTT. Translated, it reads CASREQADTQYF.